Below are 11 T cell receptor beta chains sequenced from a single sample in a study of T cells in narcolepsy. Sequencing was performed with immunoSEQ multiplex PCR; in TCRdb, only in-frame clones are kept and a portion is missing. The sample includes roughly 35,000 clones, less than 90% of them seen just once. Sequenced sample: memory (CD45RA-) CD4+ T cells from blood. These receptors originate from a human donor in good health.

The genes are TRBV7-7 and TRBJ2-7; maybe TRBD1 (6 bases). Germline CDR1 is SSHAT and CDR2 is FNYEAQ (reference sequence). This CDR3 is built from 15 residues. V was pared by 4 bases and J by 5 bases, with 18 bases between. This CDR3 reads CASSSGVLGVNEQYF. CDR3 nucleotide sequence: TGTGCCAGCAGCTCAGGGGTCTTGGGCGTCAACGAGCAGTACTTC.

V and J are TRBV7-9 and TRBJ2-2; 8 positions agree with TRBD2. V lost 3 bases to trimming and J lost 0 bases; unmatched junction nucleotides: 3. This CDR3 contains 16 residues. In germline, CDR1 is SEHNR, CDR2 FQNEAQ (reference sequence). This CDR3 is CASSLLAGPNTGELFF. The CDR3 DNA reads as TGTGCCAGCAGCTTGTTAGCGGGACCGAACACCGGGGAGCTGTTTTTT.

The chain links TRBV5-5 to TRBJ2-7; D may be TRBD2 (5 bases). This CDR3 has 14 amino acids. Trimming left V 0 bases short and J 2 bases short, with 9 bases between. Germline assignment: CDR1 SGHKS and CDR2 YYEKEE (reference sequence). The CDR3 DNA is TGTGCCAGCAGCTTGGGGAGGTGGCCCTACGAGCAGTACTTC. This sequence encodes CASSLGRWPYEQYF.

V and J are TRBV6-1 and TRBJ1-4; D is undetermined. Germline-derived CDR1 and CDR2 are MNHNS and SASEGT. This CDR3 is built from 15 residues. V was cut by 6 bases and J by 0 bases, with 11 bases left in between. The CDR3 protein is CASRRTASTNEKLFF. The CDR3, as DNA: TGTGCCAGCAGGAGGACGGCTTCAACTAATGAAAAACTGTTTTTT.

This clone was recorded a few times. This sequence joins TRBV4-3 and TRBJ2-2, with 7 bases identical to TRBD2. The CDR3 length is 15 residues. Per germline, CDR1 LGHNA and CDR2 YSLEER. Trimming took 5 bases from V and 5 from J; bases not matched to a gene: 8. DNA for the CDR3: TGCGCCAGCAGCTCGGCGGGAGTGGGGACCGGGGAGCTGTTTTTT. Its protein is CASSSAGVGTGELFF.

The chain employs TRBV9 and TRBJ2-7, with D perhaps TRBD1 (6 bases). The CDR3 contains 14 residues. The ends were cut back, 4 bases at V and 5 bases at J, with 16 bases in the middle. CDR1 is SGDLS, CDR2 YYNGEE, per germline. The CDR3 DNA sequence: TGTGCCAGCAGCCCCGAACAGGGAACCAACGAGCAGTACTTC. This sequence encodes CASSPEQGTNEQYF. The complete variable domain, with remaining parts taken from reference TRBV9 and TRBJ2-7, reads DSGVTQTPKHLITATGQRVTLRCSPRSGDLSVYWYQQSLDQGLQFLIQYYNGEERAKGNILERFSAQQFPDLHSELNLSSLELGDSALYFCASSPEQGTNEQYFGPGTRLTVT.

This rearrangement joins TRBV6-5 to TRBJ2-3, with unresolved D. This CDR3 has 15 amino acids. CDR1 and CDR2 from the germline V gene are MNHEY and SVGAGI. Trimming removed 6 bases at V and 3 bases at J, with 16 bases between. CDR3 coding DNA: TGTGCCAGCAGACCCATCTATCCTTCGACAGATACGCAGTATTTT. Amino acid sequence: CASRPIYPSTDTQYF.

DNA for the CDR3: TGTGCTAGTGGACGACTAGCGGGAGGGTCCCACAATGAGCAGTTCTTC. It codes for CASGRLAGGSHNEQFF. The chain is built from TRBV12-5 and TRBJ2-1; 14 nucleotides match TRBD2. J was trimmed by 5 bases and V by 6 bases; bases with no gene match: 6. From germline, CDR1 is LGHNT and CDR2 FRNRAP. The CDR3 loop spans 16 amino acids. Combining the CDR3 with reference TRBV12-5 and TRBJ2-1 gives the whole variable domain DARVTQTPRHKVTEMGQEVTMRCQPILGHNTVFWYRQTMMQGLELLAYFRNRAPLDDSGMPKDRFSAEMPDATLATLKIQPSEPRDSAVYFCASGRLAGGSHNEQFFGPGTRLTVL.

Only a few counts were recorded for this clone. This chain joins TRBV4-1 and TRBJ1-1, with no clear D. The CDR3 has 14 residues. CDR1 is MGHRA and CDR2 is YSYEKL in the germline V gene. V was clipped by 4 bases and J by 2 bases, with 11 bases between them. The CDR3 nucleotides read TGCGCCAGCAGCCTGAAAGTTGCTAACACTGAAGCTTTCTTT. Its protein product is CASSLKVANTEAFF.

This clone was found a few times. The chain combines TRBV28 with TRBJ1-5; D not resolved. CDR1 is MDHEN and CDR2 is SYDVKM in the germline V gene. With 6 bases removed from V and 4 bases from J, the gap between germline ends came to 13 bases. The CDR3 runs to 14 residues. This CDR3 is CASRETLFNQPQHF. The DNA for the CDR3 is TGTGCCAGCAGGGAGACACTGTTTAATCAGCCCCAGCATTTT.

V and J are TRBV7-8 and TRBJ2-7; D possibly corresponds to TRBD1 (6 bases). V lost 5 bases and J 1 base, leaving 18 bases between the germline ends. Looked up from germline, CDR1 is SGHVS and CDR2 is FQNEAQ. The length of the CDR3 is 16 residues. The CDR3 region is CASSRVGQGQSYEQYF. In nucleotides, the CDR3 is TGTGCCAGCAGCCGGGTGGGGCAGGGGCAATCCTACGAGCAGTACTTC.